The clone carrying this T cell receptor (beta chain) has only one observation. Controls comprised healthy donors matched for age and sex. The source of the sample is a study of CD8 T cells in Susac syndrome. Germline loops: CDR1 DFQATT, CDR2 SNEGSKA (reference sequence). Trimming stripped 4 bases from V and 1 base from J, with 8 bases between. This CDR3 has 13 residues. It was with random hexamers that about 0.45 to 1 ug RNA was reverse transcribed. Each CDR3 protein is one row after TCRdb ran MiXCR on the immunoSEQ multiplex PCR reads. The sample has 150,000 to 200,000 distinct CDR3 sequences, approximately 90% seen once.

The genes are TRBV20-1 and TRBJ1-3; no clear D gene. This sequence was found in a human donor in good health. Input material: CD4+ T cells from PBMCs. The CDR3 DNA reads TGCAGTGCTACCCGTCATTCTGGAAACACCATATATTTT. Translating it yields CSATRHSGNTIYF.